The 11 T cell receptor beta chains in this list originate from one sample, sequenced in a study of T cell responses to AZD1222 COVID-19 vaccine. Using immunoSEQ multiplex PCR, the repertoire was profiled, and TCRdb retains in-frame clones only, with some absent. Of more than 100,000 clones in the sample, roughly 90% were seen once. The sample here was peripheral blood, taken 28 days after the second AZD1222 dose. Receptors originate from an adult who received the AZD1222 COVID-19 vaccine.

In this sample, this clone turned up once. The V gene is TRBV6-5, the J gene TRBJ1-2; D possibly corresponds to TRBD1 (5 bases). The V and J ends lost 7 bases and 2 bases respectively, with 11 bases between them. Germline CDR1 MNHEY, CDR2 SVGAGI. The CDR3 loop spans 13 amino acids. This chain's CDR3 is CASTVGPNYGYTF. The CDR3 nucleotides read TGTGCCAGCACCGTGGGACCGAACTATGGCTACACCTTC.

The chain links TRBV10-3 to TRBJ1-1; D is undetermined. CDR1 is ENHRY, CDR2 SYGVKD, per germline. V lost 5 bases to trimming and J lost 2 bases, with 15 bases between them. The length of the CDR3 is 15 residues. CDR3 amino acids: CAISHFERPNTEAFF. CDR3 nucleotides: TGTGCCATCAGTCACTTCGAGAGGCCCAACACTGAAGCTTTCTTT.

The chain recombines TRBV7-9 with TRBJ1-2; 8 bases are shared with TRBD1. This CDR3 is built from 15 residues. With V trimmed by 3 bases and J by 1 base, 4 bases remained unmatched. The germline V gene has CDR1 SEHNR and CDR2 FQNEAQ (reference sequence). In nucleotides, the CDR3 is TGTGCCAGCAGCTTCCGGGACAGGATTAACTATGGCTACACCTTC. Its translation: CASSFRDRINYGYTF. The variable domain in full, with the rest retrieved from reference TRBV7-9 and TRBJ1-2, is DTGVSQNPRHKITKRGQNVTFRCDPISEHNRLYWYRQTLGQGPEFLTYFQNEAQLEKSRLLSDRFSAERPKGSFSTLEIQRTEQGDSAMYLCASSFRDRINYGYTFGSGTRLTVV.

This rearrangement joins TRBV7-9 to TRBJ2-3; the D gene could be TRBD1 or TRBD2 (5 bases each). From germline, CDR1 is SEHNR and CDR2 FQNEAQ (reference sequence). V lost 5 bases to trimming and J lost 4 bases, with 10 bases between them. The CDR3 consists of 13 residues. The CDR3: CASSPRGADTQYF. The CDR3 DNA reads TGTGCCAGCAGCCCCCGGGGCGCAGATACGCAGTATTTT.

The chain uses TRBV5-4 and TRBJ1-3; 7 nucleotides align to TRBD1. The CDR3 consists of 14 residues. After removal of 4 bases from V and 1 base from J, the junction contained 2 bases not matched to a gene. Germline values: CDR1 SGHNT, CDR2 YYREEE (reference sequence). CDR3 DNA sequence: TGTGCCAGCAGCCGACAGGGTTCTGGAAACACCATATATTTT. Translated: CASSRQGSGNTIYF.

The chain recombines TRBV11-2 with TRBJ2-5, with D perhaps matching TRBD1 (6 bases). The CDR3 is 15 residues long. CDR1 and CDR2 (germline): SGHAT, FQNNGV. V was cut by 5 bases and J by 5 bases, with 18 bases left in between. CDR3 loop: CASSRGTGPQETQYF. Here the CDR3 DNA reads TGTGCCAGCAGCAGGGGGACGGGCCCCCAGGAGACCCAGTACTTC.

This chain uses TRBV18 with TRBJ1-4; the D gene is possibly TRBD1 (5 bases). The germline gives CDR1 KGHSH, CDR2 LQKENI. The CDR3 has 15 amino acids. Trimming shortened V by 2 bases and J by 8 bases, and 15 bases separated the two germline ends. The CDR3 DNA reads as TGTGCCAGCTCACCAATCCCCGGGCGGGGGGAAAAACTGTTTTTT. Protein product: CASSPIPGRGEKLFF.

The rearrangement joins TRBV5-4 to TRBJ2-1; TRBD1 matches at 7 bases. Germline CDR1 SGHNT, CDR2 YYREEE (reference sequence). Trimming cost V 4 bases and J 5 bases; bases outside gene matches: 9. The CDR3 sequence is 15 residues long. The DNA of the CDR3 is TGTGCCAGCAGCCCTAGACAGGGAATGGACAATGAGCAGTTCTTC. This sequence encodes CASSPRQGMDNEQFF. Supplemented by reference TRBV5-4 and TRBJ2-1, the full variable domain reads ETGVTQSPTHLIKTRGQQVTLRCSSQSGHNTVSWYQQALGQGPQFIFQYYREEENGRGNFPPRFSGLQFPNYSSELNVNALELDDSALYLCASSPRQGMDNEQFFGPGTRLTVL.

J is TRBJ2-7 and V is TRBV5-1, with 8 bases identical to TRBD2. Germline CDR1 SGHRS, CDR2 YFSETQ. The junction had 4 bases not matched to a gene; V was cut back by 4 bases and J by 4 bases. This CDR3 has 13 amino acids. The CDR3 DNA sequence: TGCGCCAGCAGCGCTAGCGGGTTTTACGAGCAGTACTTC. Translation gives CASSASGFYEQYF.

The chain couples TRBV28 to TRBJ1-6; a weak D match, TRBD1 (5 bases). The germline V and J ends were trimmed by 1 base and 14 bases, with 18 bases remaining between them. The germline gives CDR1 MDHEN, CDR2 SYDVKM. This CDR3 has 15 residues. The CDR3 here is CASSLYGTVRGSLHF. CDR3 coding DNA: TGTGCCAGCAGTTTATATGGAACGGTACGGGGGTCCCTCCACTTT.

Note on this clone: One end of the junction is discordant with germline, which a read error may explain. V gene TRBV7-9 combines with J gene TRBJ1-2; D possibly corresponds to TRBD1 (5 bases). This CDR3 region has 12 residues. Germline V lookup: CDR1 SEHNR, CDR2 FQNEAQ (reference sequence). In DNA form, the CDR3 reads TGTGCCAGCAGCTTAGTTATGGGGACCCCCCTATTC. It is translated as CASSLVMGTPLF.